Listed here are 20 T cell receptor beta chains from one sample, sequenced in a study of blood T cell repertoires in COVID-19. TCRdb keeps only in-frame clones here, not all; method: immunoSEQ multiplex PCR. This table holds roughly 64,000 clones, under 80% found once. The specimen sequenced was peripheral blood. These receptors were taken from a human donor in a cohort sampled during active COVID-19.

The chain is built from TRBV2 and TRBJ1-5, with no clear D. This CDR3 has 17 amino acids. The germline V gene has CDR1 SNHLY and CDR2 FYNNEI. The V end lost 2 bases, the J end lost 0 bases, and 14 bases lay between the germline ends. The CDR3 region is CASSEMPGIYSNQPQHF. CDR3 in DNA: TGTGCCAGCAGTGAAATGCCAGGAATCTATAGCAATCAGCCCCAGCATTTT.

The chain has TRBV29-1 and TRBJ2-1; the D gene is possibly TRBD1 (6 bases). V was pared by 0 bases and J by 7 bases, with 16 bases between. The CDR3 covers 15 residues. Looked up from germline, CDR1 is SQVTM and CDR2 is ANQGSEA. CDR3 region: CSVEDLGQYGNEQFF. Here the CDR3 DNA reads TGCAGCGTTGAAGATCTTGGACAGTATGGGAATGAGCAGTTCTTC.

The CDR3 reads CASSPDRAYEQYF. DNA for the CDR3: TGTGCCAGCAGTCCGGACAGAGCCTACGAGCAGTACTTC. The chain is built from TRBV12-3 or TRBV12-4 and TRBJ2-7; the D gene is possibly TRBD1 (6 bases). Trimming stripped 5 bases from V and 2 bases from J, with 10 bases between. The CDR3 extends over 13 amino acids.

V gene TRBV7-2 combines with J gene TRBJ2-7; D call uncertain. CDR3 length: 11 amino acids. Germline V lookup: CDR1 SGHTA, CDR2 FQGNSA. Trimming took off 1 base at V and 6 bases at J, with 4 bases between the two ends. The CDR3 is CASSLGREQYF. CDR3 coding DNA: TGTGCCAGCAGCTTAGGTCGCGAGCAGTACTTC.

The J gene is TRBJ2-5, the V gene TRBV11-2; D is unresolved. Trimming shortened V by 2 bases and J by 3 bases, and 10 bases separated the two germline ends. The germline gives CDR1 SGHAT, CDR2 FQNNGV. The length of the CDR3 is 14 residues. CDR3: CASSLQSTKETQYF. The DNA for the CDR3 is TGTGCCAGCAGCTTACAGTCCACCAAAGAGACCCAGTACTTC.

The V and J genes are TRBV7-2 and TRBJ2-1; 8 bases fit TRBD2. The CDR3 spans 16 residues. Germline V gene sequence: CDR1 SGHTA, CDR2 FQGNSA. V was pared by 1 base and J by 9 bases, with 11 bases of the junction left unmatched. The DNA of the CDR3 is TGTGCCAGCAGCTTAGTGGCGGGGGGAAAAGGCGGTGAGCAGTTCTTC. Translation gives CASSLVAGGKGGEQFF.

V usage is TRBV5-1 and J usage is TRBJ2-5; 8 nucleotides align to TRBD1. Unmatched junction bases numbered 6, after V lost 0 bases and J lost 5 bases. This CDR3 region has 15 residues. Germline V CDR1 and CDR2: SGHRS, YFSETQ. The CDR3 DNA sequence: TGCGCCAGCAGCTTGGCCCCAGGGGGCGGGGAGACCCAGTACTTC. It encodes CASSLAPGGGETQYF.

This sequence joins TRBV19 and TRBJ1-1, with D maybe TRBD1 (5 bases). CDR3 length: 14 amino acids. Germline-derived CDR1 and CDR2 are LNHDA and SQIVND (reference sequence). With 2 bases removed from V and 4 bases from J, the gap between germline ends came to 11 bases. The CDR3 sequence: CASSIQGGATEAFF. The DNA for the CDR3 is TGTGCCAGTAGTATACAGGGCGGCGCCACTGAAGCTTTCTTT.

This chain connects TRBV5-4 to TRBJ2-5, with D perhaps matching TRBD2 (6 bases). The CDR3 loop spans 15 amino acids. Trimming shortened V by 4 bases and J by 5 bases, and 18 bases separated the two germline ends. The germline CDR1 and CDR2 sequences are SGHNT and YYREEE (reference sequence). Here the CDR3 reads CASSPPGPAGETQYF. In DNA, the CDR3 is TGTGCCAGCAGCCCCCCCGGACCGGCGGGGGAGACCCAGTACTTC.

CDR3 residues: CASSYGGRWATEAFF. CDR3 DNA: TGTGCCAGCAGTTACGGGGGGAGATGGGCCACTGAAGCTTTCTTT. The rearrangement joins TRBV6-2 or TRBV6-3 to TRBJ1-1; weak D call: TRBD1 (5 bases). Trimming pared 2 bases from V and 4 bases from J, leaving 14 bases between. Germline V gene data show CDR1 as MNHEY and CDR2 as SVGEGT. The CDR3 extends over 15 amino acids.

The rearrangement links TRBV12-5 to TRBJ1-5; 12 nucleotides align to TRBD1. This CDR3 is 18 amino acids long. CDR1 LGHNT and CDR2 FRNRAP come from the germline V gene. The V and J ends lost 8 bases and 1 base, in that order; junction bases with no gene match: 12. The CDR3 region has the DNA TGTGCTAGTCGTTGGGGGGACAGGGGGCCCCGAAGCAATCAGCCCCAGCATTTT. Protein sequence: CASRWGDRGPRSNQPQHF.

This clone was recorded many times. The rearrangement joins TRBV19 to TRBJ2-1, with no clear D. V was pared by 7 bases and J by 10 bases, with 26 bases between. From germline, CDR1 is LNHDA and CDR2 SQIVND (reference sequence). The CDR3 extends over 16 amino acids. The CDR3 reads CASTESAPDRHGEQFF. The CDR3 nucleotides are TGTGCCAGTACGGAGTCGGCCCCCGACCGGCATGGGGAGCAGTTCTTC.

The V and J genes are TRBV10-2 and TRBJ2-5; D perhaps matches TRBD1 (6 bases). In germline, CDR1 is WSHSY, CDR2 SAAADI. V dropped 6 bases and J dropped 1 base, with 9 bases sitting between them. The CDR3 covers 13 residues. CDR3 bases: TGCGCCAGCAGCCAACAGGGCCAAGAGACCCAGTACTTC. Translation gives CASSQQGQETQYF.

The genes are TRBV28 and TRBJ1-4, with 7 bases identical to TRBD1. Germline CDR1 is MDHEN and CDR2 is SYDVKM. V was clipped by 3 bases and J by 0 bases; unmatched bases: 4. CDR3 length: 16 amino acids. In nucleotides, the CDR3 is TGTGCCAGCAGTTTGGAGGGGGCGTCAACTAATGAAAAACTGTTTTTT. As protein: CASSLEGASTNEKLFF.

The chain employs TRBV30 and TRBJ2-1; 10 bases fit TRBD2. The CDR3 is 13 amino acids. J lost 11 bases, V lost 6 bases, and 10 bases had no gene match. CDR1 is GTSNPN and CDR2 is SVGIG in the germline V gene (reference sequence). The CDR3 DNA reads TGTGCCTGCTCAATAGCGGGGGGCCCGAAGCAGTTCTTC. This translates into CACSIAGGPKQFF.

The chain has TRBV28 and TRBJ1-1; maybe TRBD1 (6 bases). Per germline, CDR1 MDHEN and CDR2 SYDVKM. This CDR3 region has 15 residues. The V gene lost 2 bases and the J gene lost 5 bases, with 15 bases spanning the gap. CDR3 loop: CASSLIMGGRTEAFF. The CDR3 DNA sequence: TGTGCCAGCAGTTTAATAATGGGGGGGCGGACTGAAGCTTTCTTT.

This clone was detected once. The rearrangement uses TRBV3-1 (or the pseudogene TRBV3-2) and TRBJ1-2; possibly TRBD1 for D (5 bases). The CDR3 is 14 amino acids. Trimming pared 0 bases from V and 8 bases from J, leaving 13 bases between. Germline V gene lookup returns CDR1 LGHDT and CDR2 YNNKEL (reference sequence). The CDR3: CASSQDMAGYGYTF. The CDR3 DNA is TGTGCCAGCAGCCAAGATATGGCAGGGTACGGCTACACCTTC.

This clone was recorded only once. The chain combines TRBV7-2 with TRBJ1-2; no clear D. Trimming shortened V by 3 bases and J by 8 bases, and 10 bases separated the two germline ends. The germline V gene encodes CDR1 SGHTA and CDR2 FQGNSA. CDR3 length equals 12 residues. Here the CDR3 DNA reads TGTGCCAGCAGCTTTAATCGGGAGGGCTACACCTTC. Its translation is CASSFNREGYTF.

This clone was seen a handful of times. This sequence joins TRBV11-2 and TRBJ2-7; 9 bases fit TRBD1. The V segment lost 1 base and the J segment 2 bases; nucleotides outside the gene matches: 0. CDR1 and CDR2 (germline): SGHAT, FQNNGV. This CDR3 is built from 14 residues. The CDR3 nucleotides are TGTGCCAGCAGCTTAGGACAGGGGGCCTACGAGCAGTACTTC. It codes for CASSLGQGAYEQYF. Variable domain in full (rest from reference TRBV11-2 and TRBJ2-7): EAGVAQSPRYKIIEKRQSVAFWCNPISGHATLYWYQQILGQGPKLLIQFQNNGVVDDSQLPKDRFSAERLKGVDSTLKIQPAKLEDSAVYLCASSLGQGAYEQYFGPGTRLTVT.

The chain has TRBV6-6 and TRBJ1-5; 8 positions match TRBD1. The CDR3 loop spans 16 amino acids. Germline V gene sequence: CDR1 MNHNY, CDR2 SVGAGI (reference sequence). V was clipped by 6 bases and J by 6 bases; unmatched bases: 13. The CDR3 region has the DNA TGTGCCAGCAGGCCGACGGACAGGGCGCGGAGTCAGCCCCAGCATTTT. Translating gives CASRPTDRARSQPQHF.